This T cell receptor (beta chain) was identified in a study of shared clonotypes between healthy human individuals. Study observations and caveats: In several donors, approximately 5% of naive CD4 clonotypes appeared in common.

Remarks on this clone: The target antigen is unknown.

Profiled with immunoSEQ multiplex PCR; TCRdb holds only in-frame clones, not every one. The sample lists about 1 million clones, approximately 78% occurring once. The CDR3 is made up of 18 amino acids. The ends lost 8 bases at V and 1 base at J; junction bases unmatched: 17. Germline-derived CDR1 and CDR2 are MDHEN and SYDVKM. This TCR derives from a man aged 18 to 30 in good health. Some clones in this sample may be carry-over from other donors' samples. The chain couples TRBV28 to TRBJ1-2; 9 bases agree with TRBD1. Source material: memory CD4+ T cells from PBMCs. The subset is: CD45RA-negative fraction. The CDR3 region has the DNA TGTGCCAGCCACTCGGACAGGGGTTTTTTCGGGGATAACTATGGCTACACCTTC. Translated: CASHSDRGFFGDNYGYTF.